This entry lists 18 T cell receptor beta chains sequenced from one sample in a study of shared clonotypes between healthy human individuals. Repertoires were generated with immunoSEQ multiplex PCR, while TCRdb's copy carries only in-frame clones and drops some. The profile shows approximately 720,000 clones, about three quarters of them singletons. Specimen: memory CD4+ T cells sorted from blood. Subset described: CD45RA-negative fraction. These receptors all stem from a woman aged 25 to 39 in good health.

This chain connects TRBV5-4 to TRBJ2-2; 9 nucleotides line up with TRBD2. CDR1 is SGHNT, CDR2 YYREEE, per germline (reference sequence). This CDR3 is 17 amino acids long. The junction had 8 bases not matched to a gene; V was cut back by 5 bases and J by 0 bases. CDR3 amino acids: CASRRGSGGANTGELFF. In DNA, the CDR3 is TGTGCCAGCAGGCGCGGTAGCGGGGGCGCGAACACCGGGGAGCTGTTTTTT.

A word on this clone: This sample also contains other DNA sequences that code for the same CDR3. The rearrangement uses TRBV5-1 and TRBJ2-7; D call uncertain. Germline lookup yields CDR1 SGHRS and CDR2 YFSETQ. V lost 0 bases to trimming and J lost 3 bases, with 4 bases between them. CDR3 length equals 12 residues. CDR3 region: CASSLDHYEQYF. Here the CDR3 DNA reads TGCGCCAGCAGCTTGGACCACTACGAGCAGTACTTC.

The chain combines TRBV10-2 with TRBJ2-1, with TRBD2 matching 7 bases. The CDR3 is made up of 19 amino acids. Germline V gene sequence: CDR1 WSHSY, CDR2 SAAADI. Unmatched junction bases numbered 22, after V lost 5 bases and J lost 6 bases. DNA of the CDR3: TGCGCCAGCAGTCACTTGGGAGGCGGGAGAGCGACACAGTCCAATGAGCAGTTCTTC. Residues: CASSHLGGGRATQSNEQFF.

The V call is TRBV9, the J call TRBJ2-3; TRBD1 matches 10 bases. CDR3 length equals 16 residues. V shed 3 bases and J 2 bases; nucleotides not matched to a gene: 6. The germline V gene encodes CDR1 SGDLS and CDR2 YYNGEE. Written as DNA, the CDR3 is TGTGCCAGCAGCGCTTCCGGGACAGGGGTCACAGATACGCAGTATTTT. Its translation is CASSASGTGVTDTQYF. Full variable domain (rest looked up from reference TRBV9 and TRBJ2-3): DSGVTQTPKHLITATGQRVTLRCSPRSGDLSVYWYQQSLDQGLQFLIQYYNGEERAKGNILERFSAQQFPDLHSELNLSSLELGDSALYFCASSASGTGVTDTQYFGPGTRLTVL.

The J gene is TRBJ2-1, the V gene TRBV11-1, with a possible D match to TRBD2 (5 bases). CDR3 length: 15 amino acids. The germline V gene encodes CDR1 SGHAT and CDR2 FQDESV (reference sequence). V was trimmed by 5 bases and J by 0 bases, leaving 11 bases between them. This chain's CDR3 is CASSHHRDSYNEQFF. The CDR3 DNA sequence: TGTGCCAGCAGCCATCATCGGGACTCCTACAATGAGCAGTTCTTC.

V gene TRBV7-4 combines with J gene TRBJ2-6, with D maybe TRBD2 (5 bases). Trimming removed 6 bases at V and 2 bases at J, with 17 bases between. This CDR3 contains 17 residues. Germline-derived CDR1 and CDR2 are SGHVT and SQSDAQ. In nucleotides, the CDR3 is TGTGCCAGCAGTTACTCTGATACCGGGGCTGGGGCCAACGTCCTGACTTTC. Its protein is CASSYSDTGAGANVLTF.

J is TRBJ2-1 and V is TRBV14, with D possibly TRBD2 on 6 matching bases. The CDR3 length is 14 residues. The germline CDR1 and CDR2 sequences are SGHDN and FVKESK. Trimming stripped 3 bases from V and 7 bases from J, with 13 bases between. The CDR3 nucleotides read TGTGCCAGCAGCCAGTACGGGAGTATGAATGAGCAGTTCTTC. Translation gives CASSQYGSMNEQFF.

This sequence joins TRBV20-1 and TRBJ2-7, with no clear D. The V end lost 6 bases, the J end lost 4 bases, and 10 bases lay between the germline ends. Germline V gene lookup returns CDR1 DFQATT and CDR2 SNEGSKA (reference sequence). The CDR3 has 11 amino acids. The CDR3 reads CSAQDHYEQYF. CDR3 DNA: TGCAGTGCCCAGGACCATTACGAGCAGTACTTC.

As DNA, the CDR3 is TGTGCCAGCAGGGGCGCGGGGGGGGTGTGGCAGCCCCAGCATTTT. This encodes CASRGAGGVWQPQHF. V and J are TRBV28 and TRBJ1-5; maybe TRBD1 (5 bases). CDR3 length equals 15 residues. V was clipped by 6 bases and J by 7 bases, with 19 bases between them. Germline V gene sequence: CDR1 MDHEN, CDR2 SYDVKM.

V usage is TRBV19 and J usage is TRBJ2-5; no clear D gene. The CDR3 consists of 13 residues. Germline-derived CDR1 and CDR2 are LNHDA and SQIVND (reference sequence). V shed 2 bases and J shed 2 bases, with 6 bases lying between them. The CDR3 spells CASSILLQETQYF. The CDR3 DNA is TGTGCCAGTAGTATATTATTACAAGAGACCCAGTACTTC.

The chain links TRBV25-1 to TRBJ1-3; 7 bases are a match to TRBD1. After removal of 0 bases from V and 2 bases from J, the junction contained 7 bases not matched to a gene. CDR1 MGHDK and CDR2 SYGVNS come from the germline V gene. The CDR3 is 17 residues long. CDR3 DNA sequence: TGTGCCAGCAGTGAATATGGAGGGACAGACCCTGGAAACACCATATATTTT. Translating gives CASSEYGGTDPGNTIYF. Full variable domain (outside the CDR3, taken from reference TRBV25-1 and TRBJ1-3): EADIYQTPRYLVIGTGKKITLECSQTMGHDKMYWYQQDPGMELHLIHYSYGVNSTEKGDLSSESTVSRIRTEHFPLTLESARPSHTSQYLCASSEYGGTDPGNTIYFGEGSWLTVV.

This chain links TRBV7-8 with TRBJ2-1; D gene uncertain. The CDR3 covers 15 residues. Looked up from germline, CDR1 is SGHVS and CDR2 is FQNEAQ. Trimming shortened V by 5 bases and J by 0 bases, and 11 bases separated the two germline ends. CDR3 bases: TGTGCCAGCAGCGGCTCGCGGACCTCCTACAATGAGCAGTTCTTC. It yields the protein CASSGSRTSYNEQFF.

The chain has TRBV7-9 and TRBJ1-1; D is ambiguous. V was shortened by 4 bases and J by 11 bases, with 23 bases between the two germline ends. This CDR3 is 15 amino acids long. Germline CDR1 SEHNR, CDR2 FQNEAQ (reference sequence). CDR3 in DNA: TGTGCCAGCAGCTCCCGAGACGGAGGAACGGGGAGGGCTTTCTTT. Translating gives CASSSRDGGTGRAFF.

The V call is TRBV7-9, the J call TRBJ1-1; D is unresolved. The germline V and J ends were trimmed by 0 bases and 0 bases, with 2 bases remaining between them. This CDR3 has 13 amino acids. CDR1 and CDR2 (germline): SEHNR, FQNEAQ (reference sequence). CDR3 in amino acids: CASSLAMNTEAFF. CDR3 in DNA: TGTGCCAGCAGCTTAGCTATGAACACTGAAGCTTTCTTT. Supplemented by reference TRBV7-9 and TRBJ1-1, the full variable domain reads DTGVSQNPRHKITKRGQNVTFRCDPISEHNRLYWYRQTLGQGPEFLTYFQNEAQLEKSRLLSDRFSAERPKGSFSTLEIQRTEQGDSAMYLCASSLAMNTEAFFGQGTRLTVV.

V is TRBV7-8 and J is TRBJ2-5; D uncertain. The V end lost 5 bases, the J end lost 4 bases, and 17 bases lay between the germline ends. This CDR3 region has 15 residues. Germline V lookup: CDR1 SGHVS, CDR2 FQNEAQ. The CDR3 spells CASSRRRNLGETQYF. CDR3 nucleotide sequence: TGTGCCAGCAGCCGTCGACGGAACTTGGGAGAGACCCAGTACTTC.

This clone was seen a single time. V gene TRBV6-5 combines with J gene TRBJ2-1, with 10 bases identical to TRBD2. The germline V gene has CDR1 MNHEY and CDR2 SVGAGI. J was trimmed by 6 bases and V by 4 bases; bases with no gene match: 6. The CDR3 is 15 amino acids. The CDR3 DNA reads as TGTGCCAGCAGTTTGGCTAGCGGGAGTCCCAATGAGCAGTTCTTC. Its translation is CASSLASGSPNEQFF.

In its sample, this clone was seen a few times. The chain is built from TRBV18 and TRBJ1-3; D unresolved. The CDR3 consists of 16 residues. Per the germline V gene, CDR1 is KGHSH and CDR2 is LQKENI. V lost 6 bases to trimming and J lost 0 bases, with 15 bases between them. The CDR3 spells CASSPDYDPSGNTIYF. Written as DNA, the CDR3 is TGTGCCAGCTCGCCCGATTACGATCCCTCTGGAAACACCATATATTTT.

This clone came up a few times. The chain employs TRBV6-1 and TRBJ2-3; D unresolved. V gave up 1 base and J gave up 11 bases, with 7 bases separating them. Per germline, CDR1 MNHNS and CDR2 SASEGT. CDR3 length equals 11 residues. The CDR3 bases are TGTGCCAGCAGTGAAGGGGCGGAGCAGTATTTT. It specifies CASSEGAEQYF.